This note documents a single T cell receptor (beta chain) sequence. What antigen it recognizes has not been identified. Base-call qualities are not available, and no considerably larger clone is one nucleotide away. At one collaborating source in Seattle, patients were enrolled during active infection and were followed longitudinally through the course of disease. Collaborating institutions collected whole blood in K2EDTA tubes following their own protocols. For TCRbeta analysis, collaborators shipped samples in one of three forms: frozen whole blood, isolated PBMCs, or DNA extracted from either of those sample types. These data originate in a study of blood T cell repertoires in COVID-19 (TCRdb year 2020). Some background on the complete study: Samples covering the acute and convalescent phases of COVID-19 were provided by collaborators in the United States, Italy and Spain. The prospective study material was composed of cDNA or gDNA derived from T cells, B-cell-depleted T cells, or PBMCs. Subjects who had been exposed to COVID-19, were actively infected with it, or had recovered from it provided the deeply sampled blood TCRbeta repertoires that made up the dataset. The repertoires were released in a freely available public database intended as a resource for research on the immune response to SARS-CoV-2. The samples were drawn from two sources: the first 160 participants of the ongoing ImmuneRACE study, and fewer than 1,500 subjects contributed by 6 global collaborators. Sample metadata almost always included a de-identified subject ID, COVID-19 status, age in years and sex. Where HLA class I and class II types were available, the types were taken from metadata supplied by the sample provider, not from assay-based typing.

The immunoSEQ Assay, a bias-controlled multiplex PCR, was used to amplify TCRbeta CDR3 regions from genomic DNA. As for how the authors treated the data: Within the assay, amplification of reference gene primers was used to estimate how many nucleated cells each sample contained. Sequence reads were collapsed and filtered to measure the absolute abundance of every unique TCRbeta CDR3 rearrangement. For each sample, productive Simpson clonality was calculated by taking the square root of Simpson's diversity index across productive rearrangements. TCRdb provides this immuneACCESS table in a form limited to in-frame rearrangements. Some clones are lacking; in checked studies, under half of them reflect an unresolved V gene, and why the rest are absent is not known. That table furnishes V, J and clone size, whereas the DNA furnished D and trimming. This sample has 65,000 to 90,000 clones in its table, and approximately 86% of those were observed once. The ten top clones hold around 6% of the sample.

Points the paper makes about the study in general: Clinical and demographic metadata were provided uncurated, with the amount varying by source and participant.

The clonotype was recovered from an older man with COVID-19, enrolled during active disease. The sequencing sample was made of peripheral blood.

The CDR3 amino acid sequence is: CASSQGGGATDTQYF. The nucleotide sequence reads TGTGCCAGCTCCCAGGGCGGGGGGGCGACAGATACGCAGTATTTT. Here the chain combines TRBV27 and TRBJ2-3; 9 central bases correspond to TRBD2. Germline trimming amounts to 8 bases on V and 3 bases on J, with 9 as the count of junction bases outside the gene matches. The germline V gene (reference sequence) gives CDR1 as MNHEY and CDR2 as SMNVEV. The CDR3 measures 15 amino acids from cysteine to phenylalanine. The only DNA kept is the CDR3, 45 bases in frame from the first base.